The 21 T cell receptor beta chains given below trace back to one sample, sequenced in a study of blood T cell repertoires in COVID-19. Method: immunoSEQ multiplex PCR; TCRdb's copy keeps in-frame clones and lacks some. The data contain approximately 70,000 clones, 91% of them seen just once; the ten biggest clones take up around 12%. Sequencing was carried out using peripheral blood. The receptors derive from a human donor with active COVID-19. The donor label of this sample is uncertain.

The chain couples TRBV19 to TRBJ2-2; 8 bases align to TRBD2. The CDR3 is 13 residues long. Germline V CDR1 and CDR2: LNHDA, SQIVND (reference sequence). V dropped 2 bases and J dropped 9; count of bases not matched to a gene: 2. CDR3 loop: CASSISGSRELFF. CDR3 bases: TGTGCCAGTAGTATAAGCGGGAGCCGGGAGCTGTTTTTT.

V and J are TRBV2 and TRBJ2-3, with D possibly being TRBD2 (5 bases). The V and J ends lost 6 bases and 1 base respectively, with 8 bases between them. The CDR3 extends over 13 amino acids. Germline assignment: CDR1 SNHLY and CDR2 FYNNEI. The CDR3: CASRTLGTDTQYF. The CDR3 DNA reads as TGTGCCAGCAGAACACTAGGCACAGATACGCAGTATTTT.

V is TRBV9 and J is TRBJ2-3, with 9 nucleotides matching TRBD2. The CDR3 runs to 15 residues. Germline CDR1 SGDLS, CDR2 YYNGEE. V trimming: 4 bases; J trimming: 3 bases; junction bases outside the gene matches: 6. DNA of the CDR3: TGTGCCAGCAGCCAGGCGGGAGGGTTGACAGATACGCAGTATTTT. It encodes CASSQAGGLTDTQYF.

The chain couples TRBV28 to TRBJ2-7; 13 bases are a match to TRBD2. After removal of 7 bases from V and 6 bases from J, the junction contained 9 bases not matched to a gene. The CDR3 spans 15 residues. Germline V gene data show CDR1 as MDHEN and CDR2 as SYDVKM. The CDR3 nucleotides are TGTGCCAGCACCGAGACTAGCGGGAGGCTGGGCGAGCAGTACTTC. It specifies CASTETSGRLGEQYF. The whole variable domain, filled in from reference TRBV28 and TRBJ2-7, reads DVKVTQSSRYLVKRTGEKVFLECVQDMDHENMFWYRQDPGLGLRLIYFSYDVKMKEKGDIPEGYSVSREKKERFSLILESASTNQTSMYLCASTETSGRLGEQYFGPGTRLTVT.

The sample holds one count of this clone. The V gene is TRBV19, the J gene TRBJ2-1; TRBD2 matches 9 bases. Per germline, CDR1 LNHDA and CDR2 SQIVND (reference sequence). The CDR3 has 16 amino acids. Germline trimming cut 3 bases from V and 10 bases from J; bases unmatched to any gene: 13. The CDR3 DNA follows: TGTGCCAGTAGTATGGGCGGGAGGGCCCTGTCGGAGGAGCAGTTCTTC. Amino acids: CASSMGGRALSEEQFF.

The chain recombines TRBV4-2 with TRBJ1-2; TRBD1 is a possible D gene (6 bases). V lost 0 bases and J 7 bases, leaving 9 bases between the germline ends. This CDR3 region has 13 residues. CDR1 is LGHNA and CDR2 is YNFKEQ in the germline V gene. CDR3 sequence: CASSQDTDSGYTF. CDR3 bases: TGTGCCAGCAGCCAAGATACGGACAGTGGCTACACCTTC.

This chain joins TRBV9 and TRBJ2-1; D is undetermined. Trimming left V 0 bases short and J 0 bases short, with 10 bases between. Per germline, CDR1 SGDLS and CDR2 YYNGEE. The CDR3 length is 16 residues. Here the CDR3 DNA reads TGTGCCAGCAGCGTAGATTATCCTAGCTCCTACAATGAGCAGTTCTTC. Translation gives CASSVDYPSSYNEQFF. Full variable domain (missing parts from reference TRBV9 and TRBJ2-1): DSGVTQTPKHLITATGQRVTLRCSPRSGDLSVYWYQQSLDQGLQFLIQYYNGEERAKGNILERFSAQQFPDLHSELNLSSLELGDSALYFCASSVDYPSSYNEQFFGPGTRLTVL.

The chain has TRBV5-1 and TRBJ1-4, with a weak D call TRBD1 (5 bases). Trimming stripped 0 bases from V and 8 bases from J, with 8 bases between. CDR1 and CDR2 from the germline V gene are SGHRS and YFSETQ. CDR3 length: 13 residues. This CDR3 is CASSLAGPEKLFF. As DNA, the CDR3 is TGCGCCAGCAGCTTGGCAGGGCCCGAAAAACTGTTTTTT.

CDR3 coding DNA: TGTGCCAGCAGCCCCGGGATTAGGGCTAATGAAAAACTGTTTTTT. Translated, it gives CASSPGIRANEKLFF. The chain couples TRBV14 to TRBJ1-4; D remains unclear. V was pared by 4 bases and J by 3 bases, with 12 bases between. The CDR3 has 15 amino acids. In germline, CDR1 is SGHDN, CDR2 FVKESK.

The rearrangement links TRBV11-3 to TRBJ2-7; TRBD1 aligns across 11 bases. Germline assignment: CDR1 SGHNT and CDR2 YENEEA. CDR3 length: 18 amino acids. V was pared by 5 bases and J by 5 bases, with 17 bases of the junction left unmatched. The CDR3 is CASSPSTSLGQGVDEQYF. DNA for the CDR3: TGTGCCAGCAGCCCCTCCACCTCACTGGGACAGGGGGTCGACGAGCAGTACTTC.

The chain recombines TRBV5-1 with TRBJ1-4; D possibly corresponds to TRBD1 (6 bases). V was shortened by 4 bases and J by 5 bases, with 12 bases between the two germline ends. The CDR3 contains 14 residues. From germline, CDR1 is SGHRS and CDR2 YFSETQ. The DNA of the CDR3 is TGCGCCAGCAGCATACAGGGTTACAATGAAAAACTGTTTTTT. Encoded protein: CASSIQGYNEKLFF.

The CDR3 loop reads CASSRHNYGYTF. The CDR3 DNA reads as TGTGCCAGCAGTCGACATAACTATGGCTACACCTTC. This rearrangement joins TRBV28 to TRBJ1-2; no definite D call. Germline loops: CDR1 MDHEN, CDR2 SYDVKM. The CDR3 runs to 12 residues. Trimming left V 5 bases short and J 1 base short, with 5 bases between.

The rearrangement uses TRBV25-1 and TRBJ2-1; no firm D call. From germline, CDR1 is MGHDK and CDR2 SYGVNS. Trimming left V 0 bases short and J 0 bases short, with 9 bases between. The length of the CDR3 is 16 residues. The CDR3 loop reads CASSEYGGSSYNEQFF. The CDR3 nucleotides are TGTGCCAGCAGTGAATATGGTGGCAGCTCCTACAATGAGCAGTTCTTC.

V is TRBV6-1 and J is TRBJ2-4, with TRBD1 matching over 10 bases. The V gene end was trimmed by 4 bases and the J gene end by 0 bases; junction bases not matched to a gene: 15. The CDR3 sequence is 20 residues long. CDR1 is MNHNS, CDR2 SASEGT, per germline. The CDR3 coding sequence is TGTGCCAGCAGTGTGACAGGGGGCTTGGAGACTAGCGTAGCCAAAAACATTCAGTACTTC. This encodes CASSVTGGLETSVAKNIQYF.

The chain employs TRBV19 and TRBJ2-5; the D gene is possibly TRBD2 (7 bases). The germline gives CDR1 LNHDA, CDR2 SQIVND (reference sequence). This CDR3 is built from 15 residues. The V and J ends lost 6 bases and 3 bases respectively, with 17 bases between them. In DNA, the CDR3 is TGTGCCAGTAGCCTTCGGGGGGCGGGCGAAGAGACCCAGTACTTC. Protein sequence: CASSLRGAGEETQYF. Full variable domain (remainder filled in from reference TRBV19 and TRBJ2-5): DGGITQSPKYLFRKEGQNVTLSCEQNLNHDAMYWYRQDPGQGLRLIYYSQIVNDFQKGDIAEGYSVSREKKESFPLTVTSAQKNPTAFYLCASSLRGAGEETQYFGPGTRLLVL.

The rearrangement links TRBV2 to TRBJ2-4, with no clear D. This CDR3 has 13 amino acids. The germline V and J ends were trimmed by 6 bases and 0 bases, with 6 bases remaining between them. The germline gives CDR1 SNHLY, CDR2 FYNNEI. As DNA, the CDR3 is TGTGCCAGCAGCCAGTTAGCCAAAAACATTCAGTACTTC. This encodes CASSQLAKNIQYF.

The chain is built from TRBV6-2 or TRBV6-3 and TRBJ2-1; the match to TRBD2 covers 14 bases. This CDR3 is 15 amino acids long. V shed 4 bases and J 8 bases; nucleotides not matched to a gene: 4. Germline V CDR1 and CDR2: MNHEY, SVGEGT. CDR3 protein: CASSSGLAGEDEQFF. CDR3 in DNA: TGTGCCAGCAGTTCGGGACTAGCGGGAGAGGATGAGCAGTTCTTC.

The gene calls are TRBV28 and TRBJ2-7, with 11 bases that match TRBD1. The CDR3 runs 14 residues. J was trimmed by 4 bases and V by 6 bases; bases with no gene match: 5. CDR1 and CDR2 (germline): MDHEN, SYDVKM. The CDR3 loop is CASSPGQGAYEQYF. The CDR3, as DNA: TGTGCCAGCAGCCCAGGACAGGGGGCATACGAGCAGTACTTC.

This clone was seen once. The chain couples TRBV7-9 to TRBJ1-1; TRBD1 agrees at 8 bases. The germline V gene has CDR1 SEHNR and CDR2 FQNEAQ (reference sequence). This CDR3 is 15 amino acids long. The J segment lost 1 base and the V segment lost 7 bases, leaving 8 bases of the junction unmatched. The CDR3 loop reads CASIQPGTGNTEAFF. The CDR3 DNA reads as TGTGCCAGCATCCAGCCCGGGACAGGGAACACTGAAGCTTTCTTT.

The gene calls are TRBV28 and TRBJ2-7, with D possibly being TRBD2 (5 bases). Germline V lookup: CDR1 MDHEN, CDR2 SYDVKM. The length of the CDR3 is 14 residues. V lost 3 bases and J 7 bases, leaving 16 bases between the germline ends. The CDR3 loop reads CASSFRIPPGEQYF. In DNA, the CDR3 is TGTGCCAGCAGTTTCCGCATCCCCCCGGGGGAGCAGTACTTC. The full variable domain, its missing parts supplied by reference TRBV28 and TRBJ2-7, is DVKVTQSSRYLVKRTGEKVFLECVQDMDHENMFWYRQDPGLGLRLIYFSYDVKMKEKGDIPEGYSVSREKKERFSLILESASTNQTSMYLCASSFRIPPGEQYFGPGTRLTVT.

The CDR3 DNA reads as TGTGCCTCGCGGGCGACTGAAGCTTTCTTT. It specifies CASRATEAFF. V gene TRBV30 combines with J gene TRBJ1-1; D unresolved. The CDR3 spans 10 residues. V was pared by 7 bases and J by 5 bases, with 8 bases between. CDR1 is GTSNPN, CDR2 SVGIG, per germline (reference sequence).